The source of this T cell receptor (beta chain) is a study of blood T cell repertoires in COVID-19. V lost 4 bases to trimming and J lost 1 base; unmatched junction nucleotides: 7. CDR3 length: 15 amino acids. Germline assignment: CDR1 SGHRS and CDR2 YFSETQ. The table came from immunoSEQ multiplex PCR; TCRdb's copy has only in-frame clones and leaves some out. The table records about 330,000 clones, more than 90% of them present only once. The chain links TRBV5-1 to TRBJ1-1; TRBD1 agrees at 7 bases. This receptor was obtained from a woman in her twenties or thirties who had recovered from COVID-19. Source material: PBMCs or T cells enriched from blood (not recorded which). CDR3 coding DNA: TGCGCCAGCAGCCCTCTACAGGGGACGAACACTGAAGCTTTCTTT. It codes for CASSPLQGTNTEAFF.